This T cell receptor beta chain derives from a study of vaccination and CD4 T cells after COVID-19. As for the study in general: A median of roughly 72 days (range 14 to 241) separated dose two from the taking of post-vaccine samples.

This clonotype has more than one count but fewer than ten. Its antigen is as yet unknown. Treatment given: roughly nine-day PBMC culture with coronavirus spike peptide pools or control peptides (ViraFEST assay). After culture for approximately 10 days, isolation of CD4+ T cells was performed by negative selection. V gave up 0 bases and J gave up 1 base, with 9 bases separating them. The CDR3 contains 15 residues. The germline CDR1 and CDR2 sequences are SGHTA and FQGNSA. Once obtained from cultured CD4+ T cells, the DNA was sequenced using the Oncomine TCR Beta short-read assay. Scientists extracted genomic DNA from CD4+ T cells grown in culture. TCRdb itself ran the PCR reads through MiXCR, one entry per CDR3 protein. This table holds approximately 15,000 distinct CDR3 sequences, around 40% found once.

The material sequenced was cultured CD4+ T cells from blood. The receptor comes from a human donor with COVID-19. This rearrangement joins TRBV7-2 to TRBJ1-2, with D uncertain. Here the CDR3 reads CASSLAKTVNYGYTF. DNA for the CDR3: TGTGCCAGCAGCTTAGCCAAGACCGTTAACTATGGCTACACCTTC.